The rows below give T cell receptor beta chains drawn from one sample of a study of T-cell memory formation after mild COVID-19. Via MiXCR, TCRdb re-called the 5' RACE reads, giving one row per CDR3 protein. The table has about 140,000 distinct CDR3 sequences, about 25% seen once; the top ten hold roughly 25%. Specimen: PBMCs or a T cell subset sorted from them (not recorded which). The receptor set was obtained from an adult woman who had mild COVID-19 (a few samples of this study predate the infection). Cell type and time point are not known. Both conserved end residues are part of each CDR3.

cdr3_aa: CASSPRLAGVSNEQFF
v_call: TRBV7-2
j_call: TRBJ2-1

cdr3_aa: CASRVDTNYGYTF
v_call: TRBV5-1
j_call: TRBJ1-2

cdr3_aa: CAWSLGQPEGRYGYTF
v_call: TRBV30
j_call: TRBJ1-2

cdr3_aa: CASSLGWGDYNEQFF
v_call: TRBV11-1
j_call: TRBJ2-1

cdr3_aa: CASSQDRGSVYSNQPQHF
v_call: TRBV4-1
j_call: TRBJ1-5

cdr3_aa: CASSYSGVSGNTIYF
v_call: TRBV7-9
j_call: TRBJ1-3

cdr3_aa: CASSSGRSNTEAFF
v_call: TRBV5-1
j_call: TRBJ1-1

cdr3_aa: CAISVDGGTYNEQFF
v_call: TRBV10-3
j_call: TRBJ2-1

cdr3_aa: CASSLEAREQYF
v_call: TRBV13
j_call: TRBJ2-7

cdr3_aa: CAISETSGSYNEQFF
v_call: TRBV10-3
j_call: TRBJ2-1

cdr3_aa: CSVLTGQDPFGNYGYTF
v_call: TRBV29-1
j_call: TRBJ1-2

cdr3_aa: CSVEVTGVAFF
v_call: TRBV29-1
j_call: TRBJ1-1

cdr3_aa: CASTARGNYNEQFF
v_call: TRBV2
j_call: TRBJ2-1

cdr3_aa: CASSLYGGEQYF
v_call: TRBV12-3/TRBV12-4
j_call: TRBJ2-7

cdr3_aa: CASSLYSGLNNQPQHF
v_call: TRBV27
j_call: TRBJ1-5

cdr3_aa: CASSQDGGRYYGSGYTF
v_call: TRBV14
j_call: TRBJ1-2

cdr3_aa: CASSIAGGSGELFF
v_call: TRBV19
j_call: TRBJ2-2

cdr3_aa: CASSIYGRAGNEQFF
v_call: TRBV19
j_call: TRBJ2-1

cdr3_aa: CATSTPWGQGANEQFF
v_call: TRBV15
j_call: TRBJ2-1

cdr3_aa: CSVEDRADEQFF
v_call: TRBV29-1
j_call: TRBJ2-1

cdr3_aa: CSVEVAGELYEQYF
v_call: TRBV29-1
j_call: TRBJ2-7

cdr3_aa: CASSLQPPLAGFNNEQFF
v_call: TRBV7-2
j_call: TRBJ2-1

cdr3_aa: CASSQLTQPNMINYGYTF
v_call: TRBV4-1
j_call: TRBJ1-2

cdr3_aa: CASSYPDPPGPSQETQYF
v_call: TRBV6-2/TRBV6-3
j_call: TRBJ2-5

cdr3_aa: CASSAEGQDYYGYTF
v_call: TRBV9
j_call: TRBJ1-2

cdr3_aa: CASSQDRAGGNYGYTF
v_call: TRBV4-3
j_call: TRBJ1-2

cdr3_aa: CASSSGSEQYF
v_call: TRBV6-6
j_call: TRBJ2-7

cdr3_aa: CASSLESGRGKKDTQYF
v_call: TRBV11-2
j_call: TRBJ2-3

cdr3_aa: CASSLIAGGSYNEQFF
v_call: TRBV7-3
j_call: TRBJ2-1